Sequencing of this T cell receptor (beta chain) was carried out in a study of spatial heterogeneity in lung cancer. This clonotype was counted between two and nine times. The time point was: blood at routine non-recurrence follow-up after resection. V lost 2 bases to trimming and J lost 4 bases, with 6 bases between them. Per the germline V gene, CDR1 is KGHSH and CDR2 is LQKENI. This CDR3 contains 12 residues. From the 5' RACE reads, TCRdb called clonotypes with MiXCR, one entry per CDR3 protein. The sample comprises 45,000 to 55,000 distinct CDR3 sequences, 10% to 15% of which are singletons, and roughly 32% rests with the top ten.

The material sequenced was PBMCs, taken at follow-up. V gene TRBV18 combines with J gene TRBJ2-7; D is ambiguous. The sequence derives from a male donor with early-stage non-small cell lung cancer. DNA of the CDR3: TGTGCCAGCTCACCAAGGGTTTACGAGCAGTACTTC. It translates to CASSPRVYEQYF.